The 17 T cell receptor beta chains below were found in one sample sequenced in a study of T cell repertoires and HLA-DP antigens. Method: immunoSEQ multiplex PCR; TCRdb's copy keeps in-frame clones and lacks some. The profile covers about 120,000 clones, with roughly 92% appearing a single time and 0.27% taken by the ten largest. These receptors' antigens are unknown. The material sequenced was CD4+ T cells from PBMCs. These receptors came from a woman aged 18-35 years in good health and CMV-seronegative.

The CDR3 reads CASSYRGPDTQYF. The DNA of the CDR3 is TGTGCCAGCAGTTACAGGGGACCAGATACGCAGTATTTT. The rearrangement links TRBV6-5 to TRBJ2-3; D is perhaps TRBD1 or TRBD2 (5 bases each). Looked up from germline, CDR1 is MNHEY and CDR2 is SVGAGI. Trimming cost V 2 bases and J 4 bases, with 7 bases left between them. CDR3 length: 13 residues.

This chain connects TRBV27 to TRBJ2-1; 9 nucleotides match TRBD1. The CDR3 totals 18 residues. Germline loops: CDR1 MNHEY, CDR2 SMNVEV (reference sequence). V lost 6 bases, J lost 4 bases, and 16 bases stayed unmatched. The CDR3, as DNA: TGTGCCAGCAGCTCACTATGGGGACAGGGCCCCTCTTACAATGAGCAGTTCTTC. Amino acids: CASSSLWGQGPSYNEQFF.

This clone appeared a single time. In the same sample, other DNA sequences code for this CDR3. CDR3 in amino acids: CASSLGLAGGETQYF. CDR3 nucleotide sequence: TGTGCCAGCAGCCTGGGACTAGCGGGGGGAGAGACCCAGTACTTC. The chain uses TRBV5-6 and TRBJ2-5, with TRBD2 identical over 15 bases. The CDR3 spans 15 residues. The V and J ends lost 4 bases and 4 bases, in that order; junction bases with no gene match: 2. The germline gives CDR1 SGHDT, CDR2 YYEEEE.

This sequence joins TRBV28 and TRBJ1-2, with D unclear. Trimming cost V 8 bases and J 1 base, with 8 bases left between them. Germline V gene sequence: CDR1 MDHEN, CDR2 SYDVKM. The length of the CDR3 is 12 residues. In nucleotides, the CDR3 is TGTGCCAGCCATACACTTAACTATGGCTACACCTTC. Translated, it gives CASHTLNYGYTF.

V usage is TRBV6-5 and J usage is TRBJ1-4; no reliable D call. The germline V gene encodes CDR1 MNHEY and CDR2 SVGAGI. The V gene lost 5 bases and the J gene lost 2 bases, with 9 bases spanning the gap. CDR3 size: 14 residues. The CDR3 region is CASSHSVTNEKLFF. The CDR3 DNA sequence: TGTGCCAGCAGTCATTCAGTGACTAATGAAAAACTGTTTTTT.

The rearrangement uses TRBV5-4 and TRBJ2-1, with 7 bases identical to TRBD2. This CDR3 has 14 amino acids. V gave up 5 bases and J gave up 9 bases; unmatched junction bases: 11. In germline, CDR1 is SGHNT, CDR2 YYREEE (reference sequence). The CDR3 nucleotides are TGTGCCAGCAGGCGGGTTGGAGGGAGGGGTGAGCAGTTCTTC. This encodes CASRRVGGRGEQFF.

The V gene is TRBV5-1, the J gene TRBJ1-3; D gene uncertain. Trimming pared 5 bases from V and 3 bases from J, leaving 12 bases between. Germline V lookup: CDR1 SGHRS, CDR2 YFSETQ. The CDR3 is 14 amino acids. CDR3 amino acids: CASRPSTGGNTIYF. The CDR3 nucleotides read TGCGCCAGCAGACCGAGCACGGGTGGAAACACCATATATTTT.

The chain links TRBV2 to TRBJ1-4, with 12 bases fitting TRBD1. The trim removed 3 bases at V and 5 bases at J, leaving 13 bases unmatched. The germline V gene encodes CDR1 SNHLY and CDR2 FYNNEI. The CDR3 spans 19 residues. The CDR3 region has the DNA TGTGCCAGCAGTGAGGGGACAGGGGGCGATTGGAGGCGAAATGAAAAACTGTTTTTT. Its translation is CASSEGTGGDWRRNEKLFF.

The gene calls are TRBV5-1 and TRBJ2-7, with 9 bases aligning to TRBD1. Germline-derived CDR1 and CDR2 are SGHRS and YFSETQ. Germline trimming cut 4 bases from V and 0 bases from J; bases unmatched to any gene: 5. The CDR3 is 15 residues long. The CDR3 nucleotides are TGCGCCAGCAGCGGGGGGACAGGGAGCTCCTACGAGCAGTACTTC. It yields the protein CASSGGTGSSYEQYF.

The chain couples TRBV20-1 to TRBJ2-1; possible D gene TRBD2, 6 bases. Germline V gene sequence: CDR1 DFQATT, CDR2 SNEGSKA (reference sequence). The CDR3 is 11 residues long. The CDR3 sequence: CSRERYNEQFF. As DNA, the CDR3 is TGCAGCCGGGAGAGGTACAATGAGCAGTTCTTC.

This chain joins TRBV10-3 and TRBJ2-3; possible D gene TRBD2, 6 bases. The CDR3 has 14 amino acids. V was clipped by 4 bases and J by 1 base, with 9 bases between them. Germline CDR1 reads ENHRY; CDR2 reads SYGVKD. The DNA for the CDR3 is TGTGCCATCAGTGTCGGGGGTGGCACAGATACGCAGTATTTT. Amino acids: CAISVGGGTDTQYF.

The chain is built from TRBV28 and TRBJ2-1, with 12 bases lining up with TRBD2. This CDR3 comprises 16 residues. The J segment lost 0 bases and the V segment lost 9 bases, leaving 6 bases of the junction unmatched. CDR1 MDHEN and CDR2 SYDVKM come from the germline V gene. CDR3 amino acids: CASPPGLAGSYNEQFF. The CDR3 region has the DNA TGTGCCAGTCCTCCGGGACTAGCGGGCTCCTACAATGAGCAGTTCTTC.

The V call is TRBV18, the J call TRBJ2-7; D possibly corresponds to TRBD1 (6 bases). V lost 3 bases to trimming and J lost 2 bases, with 11 bases between them. CDR1 is KGHSH and CDR2 is LQKENI in the germline V gene. The CDR3 sequence is 14 residues long. CDR3 sequence: CASSPAQGTYEQYF. For the CDR3, the DNA is TGTGCCAGCTCACCGGCACAGGGCACCTACGAGCAGTACTTC.

The gene calls are TRBV6-1 and TRBJ1-1, with 8 bases that match TRBD1. From germline, CDR1 is MNHNS and CDR2 SASEGT. This CDR3 comprises 15 residues. Losses at the gene ends were 6 bases for V and 1 base for J; bases not matched to a gene: 7. This CDR3 is CASRARQGPNTEAFF. The DNA of the CDR3 is TGTGCCAGCAGGGCTCGACAGGGGCCGAACACTGAAGCTTTCTTT.

V gene TRBV14 combines with J gene TRBJ1-2; 7 bases are shared with TRBD1. The CDR3 contains 14 residues. Germline V gene sequence: CDR1 SGHDN, CDR2 FVKESK. J lost 8 bases, V lost 3 bases, and 9 bases had no gene match. CDR3: CASSHGAMDRGYTF. The CDR3 DNA reads TGTGCCAGCAGCCATGGCGCCATGGACAGGGGCTACACCTTC.

The genes are TRBV27 and TRBJ1-1; D perhaps matches TRBD1 (6 bases). This CDR3 comprises 15 residues. Germline V lookup: CDR1 MNHEY, CDR2 SMNVEV (reference sequence). The germline V and J ends were trimmed by 2 bases and 4 bases, with 14 bases remaining between them. This CDR3 is CASSLGTGTATEAFF. CDR3 nucleotide sequence: TGTGCCAGCAGTTTAGGCACAGGGACGGCCACTGAAGCTTTCTTT.

The rearrangement links TRBV4-1 to TRBJ1-6; D remains unclear. Trimming took 1 base from V and 9 from J, leaving 19 bases between them. Germline V gene lookup returns CDR1 MGHRA and CDR2 YSYEKL. The CDR3 contains 17 residues. CDR3 nucleotides: TGCGCCAGCAGCCAAGTACTTCGGGAGCGGGAGGGTTCACCCCTCCACTTT. The encoded protein is CASSQVLREREGSPLHF.